Shown below are 17 T cell receptor beta chains from a single sample sequenced in a study of cytomegalovirus exposure and HLA in healthy donors. PCR used 60 Vbeta primers and 13 Jbeta primers. Libraries were prepared by immunoSEQ multiplex PCR; TCRdb keeps only in-frame clonotypes and omits some of them. The sample holds roughly 300,000 clones, roughly 85% seen once. Sequencing was carried out using PBMCs. The receptor set was obtained from a man between 40 and 49 years old in good health and CMV-seropositive.

A single count supports this clone. The chain combines TRBV2 with TRBJ2-5, with TRBD2 matching over 7 bases. The J segment lost 1 base and the V segment lost 3 bases, leaving 5 bases of the junction unmatched. The CDR3 sequence is 15 residues long. CDR1 is SNHLY, CDR2 FYNNEI, per germline. The CDR3 sequence is CASSDGGGRQETQYF. The CDR3 nucleotides read TGTGCCAGCAGTGATGGGGGGGGTCGCCAAGAGACCCAGTACTTC.

The V call is TRBV4-2, the J call TRBJ2-7, with 9 positions matching TRBD2. The CDR3 consists of 16 residues. Germline values: CDR1 LGHNA, CDR2 YNFKEQ. V shed 0 bases, J shed 3 bases, and the junction held 6 bases outside the gene matches. Here the CDR3 DNA reads TGTGCCAGCAGCCAAGACTTCCTAGCGGGAATCTACGAGCAGTACTTC. Its protein is CASSQDFLAGIYEQYF.

This clone was recorded a few times. V usage is TRBV4-2 and J usage is TRBJ2-7; D is ambiguous. Trimming pared 4 bases from V and 3 bases from J, leaving 4 bases between. The length of the CDR3 is 11 residues. Germline values: CDR1 LGHNA, CDR2 YNFKEQ. The chain's CDR3 is CASSRVYEQYF. The DNA for the CDR3 is TGTGCCAGCAGCCGAGTCTACGAGCAGTACTTC.

A note on this clone: Mismatch with germline at one junction end may stem from a read error. The rearrangement joins TRBV7-9 to TRBJ1-2; 7 bases align to TRBD1. Germline-derived CDR1 and CDR2 are SEHNR and FQNEAQ (reference sequence). The CDR3 runs to 18 residues. For the CDR3, the DNA is TGTTCCAGCAGCCCCTATCTTATCAAACAGGGGCGAAGCTATGGCTACACCTTC. Translated, it gives CSSSPYLIKQGRSYGYTF.

This chain connects TRBV5-1 to TRBJ2-7; the match to TRBD2 covers 16 bases. The J segment lost 4 bases and the V segment lost 4 bases, leaving 8 bases of the junction unmatched. CDR3 length equals 17 residues. The germline CDR1 and CDR2 sequences are SGHRS and YFSETQ. CDR3 residues: CASSPGLAGGGSYEQYF. In DNA form, the CDR3 reads TGCGCCAGCAGCCCGGGACTAGCGGGAGGGGGGTCATACGAGCAGTACTTC.

The chain uses TRBV7-6 and TRBJ1-3; 7 bases are a match to TRBD1. The CDR3 is made up of 14 amino acids. Germline V lookup: CDR1 SGHVS, CDR2 FNYEAQ. Trimming took 5 bases from V and 3 from J; bases not matched to a gene: 4. CDR3 DNA sequence: TGTGCCAGCAGCCCGGGGACAGTTGGAAACACCATATATTTT. Translating gives CASSPGTVGNTIYF.

The V call is TRBV7-9, the J call TRBJ2-1; D remains unclear. The V end was cut by 5 bases, the J end by 0 bases, with 14 bases between. This CDR3 is 16 amino acids long. CDR1 SEHNR and CDR2 FQNEAQ come from the germline V gene (reference sequence). The CDR3 reads CASSQVWALSYNEQFF. Written as DNA, the CDR3 is TGTGCCAGCAGCCAAGTCTGGGCTCTCTCCTACAATGAGCAGTTCTTC.

This clone has only one observation. The rearrangement uses TRBV14 and TRBJ1-1, with 7 nucleotides matching TRBD1. The junction had 9 bases not matched to a gene; V was cut back by 4 bases and J by 7 bases. Germline loops: CDR1 SGHDN, CDR2 FVKESK. This CDR3 region has 14 residues. The CDR3 DNA is TGTGCCAGCAGCCTACTGGGGACAGCGGTTGAAGCTTTCTTT. Its protein product is CASSLLGTAVEAFF.

The chain has TRBV19 and TRBJ2-1; D unresolved. Trimming cost V 6 bases and J 2 bases, with 8 bases left between them. The CDR3 extends over 13 amino acids. Germline CDR1 reads LNHDA; CDR2 reads SQIVND (reference sequence). CDR3 in DNA: TGTGCCAGTAGAACAAAACCCTACAATGAGCAGTTCTTC. Its protein is CASRTKPYNEQFF.

The rearrangement joins TRBV18 to TRBJ1-1, with 9 nucleotides matching TRBD1. After removal of 4 bases from V and 0 bases from J, the junction contained 6 bases not matched to a gene. CDR1 KGHSH and CDR2 LQKENI come from the germline V gene. The CDR3 has 16 amino acids. Here the CDR3 DNA reads TGTGCCAGCTCACTAACAGGGGGCCTCATGAACACTGAAGCTTTCTTT. Its protein product is CASSLTGGLMNTEAFF. Variable domain in full (rest from reference TRBV18 and TRBJ1-1): NAGVMQNPRHLVRRRGQEARLRCSPMKGHSHVYWYRQLPEEGLKFMVYLQKENIIDESGMPKERFSAEFPKEGPSILRIQQVVRGDSAAYFCASSLTGGLMNTEAFFGQGTRLTVV.

The chain has TRBV11-2 and TRBJ2-7; 11 nucleotides line up with TRBD2. The V and J ends lost 5 bases and 2 bases, in that order; junction bases with no gene match: 8. The CDR3 length is 16 residues. CDR1 SGHAT and CDR2 FQNNGV come from the germline V gene. The CDR3 DNA is TGTGCCAGCAGCGCAGAAACTAGCGGGAGCCCCTACGAGCAGTACTTC. It encodes CASSAETSGSPYEQYF.

The chain uses TRBV5-1 and TRBJ2-1; TRBD2 matches 14 bases. The CDR3 extends over 18 amino acids. V trimming: 1 base; J trimming: 5 bases; junction bases outside the gene matches: 8. CDR1 is SGHRS and CDR2 is YFSETQ in the germline V gene. The CDR3 DNA is TGCGCCAGCAGCTTGTCGGGGACTAGCGGGAGCCGTAACAATGAGCAGTTCTTC. It yields the protein CASSLSGTSGSRNNEQFF.

The chain couples TRBV27 to TRBJ2-1; a weak D match, TRBD2 (5 bases). The germline gives CDR1 MNHEY, CDR2 SMNVEV (reference sequence). V was trimmed by 6 bases and J by 10 bases, leaving 10 bases between them. The CDR3 covers 11 residues. CDR3 loop: CASRGRGEQFF. As DNA, the CDR3 is TGTGCCAGCAGGGGCCGAGGGGAGCAGTTCTTC.

V and J are TRBV27 and TRBJ2-2, with 8 bases matching TRBD1. This CDR3 is 17 amino acids long. V shed 2 bases and J 4 bases; nucleotides not matched to a gene: 9. Germline CDR1 is MNHEY and CDR2 is SMNVEV (reference sequence). In DNA form, the CDR3 reads TGTGCCAGCAGTTTAAAGGCAGGGGGCGTGGGCACCGGGGAGCTGTTTTTT. Translating gives CASSLKAGGVGTGELFF.

The chain employs TRBV7-8 and TRBJ2-1; D might be TRBD1 (6 bases). This CDR3 contains 15 residues. CDR1 and CDR2 from the germline V gene are SGHVS and FQNEAQ. Trimming left V 2 bases short and J 6 bases short, with 14 bases between. CDR3 DNA: TGTGCCAGCAGCTTACTAACAGGGTACCGCAATGAGCAGTTCTTC. Its protein is CASSLLTGYRNEQFF. The full variable domain, in which reference TRBV7-8 and TRBJ2-1 provide the parts outside the CDR3, is GAGVSQSPRYKVAKRGQDVALRCDPISGHVSLFWYQQALGQGPEFLTYFQNEAQLDKSGLPSDRFFAERPEGSVSTLKIQRTQQEDSAVYLCASSLLTGYRNEQFFGPGTRLTVL.

V and J are TRBV4-3 and TRBJ1-1; no reliable D call. Germline CDR1 and CDR2: LGHNA and YSLEER. The V end lost 4 bases, the J end lost 4 bases, and 13 bases lay between the germline ends. There are 14 residues in the CDR3. The CDR3 DNA reads as TGCGCCAGCAGCCGTACTTTCCCCCCCACTGAAGCTTTCTTT. Translation: CASSRTFPPTEAFF.

J is TRBJ1-4 and V is TRBV18; D may be TRBD1 (5 bases). Germline loops: CDR1 KGHSH, CDR2 LQKENI. The length of the CDR3 is 13 residues. V shed 5 bases and J shed 6 bases, with 10 bases lying between them. DNA of the CDR3: TGTGCCAGCTCAGGGGGGTCGGATGAAAAACTGTTTTTT. It is translated as CASSGGSDEKLFF. The full variable domain, its missing parts supplied by reference TRBV18 and TRBJ1-4, is NAGVMQNPRHLVRRRGQEARLRCSPMKGHSHVYWYRQLPEEGLKFMVYLQKENIIDESGMPKERFSAEFPKEGPSILRIQQVVRGDSAAYFCASSGGSDEKLFFGSGTQLSVL.